This T cell receptor beta chain stems from a study of cytomegalovirus exposure and HLA in healthy donors. The length of the CDR3 is 14 residues. The V segment lost 2 bases and the J segment 5 bases; nucleotides outside the gene matches: 3. Germline lookup yields CDR1 SGHRS and CDR2 YFSETQ. Study-wide results and caveats: The study assumed roughly uniform donor sequencing depth for presence/absence analyses. Most TCR sequences were rare, but some public TCRs occurred in many donors. As a later analysis revealed, the rate of TCR association differed by HLA locus, with DRB1 most and HLA-C fewest.

The PCR contained 60 Vbeta and 13 Jbeta primers. Some clones are missing from TCRdb's copy, which holds only in-frame ones; the method was immunoSEQ multiplex PCR. The data hold around 150,000 clones, with roughly 78% observed a single time. This clone has a single count. Its target is not known. The specimen sequenced was PBMCs. The TCR originated in a man in his fifties in good health and CMV-seropositive. The rearrangement links TRBV5-1 to TRBJ2-7; 11 bases agree with TRBD1. The CDR3 nucleotides read TGCGCCAGCAGCTTCCGGACAGGGGGCCACGAGCAGTACTTC. This encodes CASSFRTGGHEQYF.